The rows below give T cell receptor beta chains drawn from one sample of a study of early T cells in non-severe SARS-CoV-2 infection. TCRdb re-analysed the 5' RACE reads in MiXCR, keeping a single row per CDR3 protein. The data show about 77,000 distinct CDR3 sequences, with 9% to 10% seen just once and 4.8% held by the top ten. Sequenced: whole blood. Every receptor here comes from an adult who was a healthcare worker with PCR-confirmed SARS-CoV-2 infection or an uninfected control (not recorded which). Each CDR3 is given with its conserved first and last residue. The D gene is left open where the match is weak. Clone size, where shown, is once, few, many, or a class for clones that have expanded.

TRBV7-9	many	NA	TRBJ2-7	TGTGCCAGCAGCTTAGACCGGAGGGGCCAGCAGTACTTC	CASSLDRRGQQYF
TRBV28	many	NA	TRBJ2-6	TGTGCCAGCAGCTCGGGGGCGCCTGGGGCCAACGTCCTGACTTTC	CASSSGAPGANVLTF
TRBV20-1	NA	NA	TRBJ2-3	TGCAGTGCTTGTCCCTCCGCGATGGCAGATACGCAGTATTTT	CSACPSAMADTQYF
TRBV28	few	TRBD2	TRBJ2-3	TGTGCCAGCAGATCTAGCGGGAGGTTCCGCACAGATACGCAGTATTTT	CASRSSGRFRTDTQYF
TRBV7-2	few	NA	TRBJ2-3	TGTGCCAGCAGCCCCCAGGCTGTTTGGACAGTCGGATTCGATACGCAGTATTTT	CASSPQAVWTVGFDTQYF
TRBV20-1	NA	TRBD2	TRBJ2-7	TGCAGTGCCGGACTAGTACCGGGGGGCGAGCAGTACTTC	CSAGLVPGGEQYF
TRBV7-2	NA	TRBD1	TRBJ2-1	TGTGCCAGCAGCCCCGACAGGGAGAAGCAGTTCTTC	CASSPDREKQFF
TRBV9	few	TRBD1	TRBJ2-1	TGTGCCAGCAGTGAGGACAGGGTGTCCTACAATGAGCAGTTCTTC	CASSEDRVSYNEQFF
TRBV6-2/TRBV6-3	many	NA	TRBJ2-2	TGTGCCAGCTCTACGAACACCGGGGAGCTGTTTTTT	CASSTNTGELFF
TRBV14	many	TRBD2	TRBJ2-1	TGTGCCAGCAGCCAAAACGCGGGAGGGGAGCAGTTCTTC	CASSQNAGGEQFF
TRBV10-3	many	TRBD2	TRBJ2-7	TGTGCCATCAGTGGGGGGACTAGCGGGTCCTACGAGCAGTACTTC	CAISGGTSGSYEQYF
TRBV25-1	NA	TRBD2	TRBJ2-7	TGTGCCAGCAGTGCCCAGCGGGAGGATTCCCCATCCTACGAGCAGTACTTC	CASSAQREDSPSYEQYF
TRBV6-5	few	NA	TRBJ2-3	TGTGCCAGCAGCTCCCTGGGCGGGATGGTGGATACGCAGTATTTT	CASSSLGGMVDTQYF
TRBV19	few	NA	TRBJ2-4	TGTGCCAGTAGTACACGGGACCGCCTTAAAAACATTCAGTACTTC	CASSTRDRLKNIQYF
TRBV12-3/TRBV12-4	many	NA	TRBJ2-7	TGTGCCAGCAGTCTCCCCCAGGGGCGCAAGTACTTC	CASSLPQGRKYF
TRBV2	many	NA	TRBJ1-1	TGTGCCAGCAGTGAGCCACTTGGCGATAATGAGGCTGAAGCTTTCTTT	CASSEPLGDNEAEAFF
TRBV20-1	many	NA	TRBJ2-1	TGCAGTGCTAGCGATACTAGCAGGTTCTTC	CSASDTSRFF
TRBV7-2	NA	NA	TRBJ1-5	TGTGCCAGCAGCCCTACCCGCGGGCTCAATCAGCCCCAGCATTTT	CASSPTRGLNQPQHF
TRBV3-1	many	NA	TRBJ1-4	TGTGCCAGCAGCCAAACACACGGCAGCCCTAATGAAAAACTGTTTTTT	CASSQTHGSPNEKLFF
TRBV5-8	many	TRBD2	TRBJ2-3	TGTGCCAGCAGCTTGGCTAGCGGGAAGTCAGATACGCAGTATTTT	CASSLASGKSDTQYF
TRBV5-1	NA	NA	TRBJ2-2	TGCGCCAGCAGCCCAAACCCGGGACAGAACACCGGGGAGCTGTTTTTT	CASSPNPGQNTGELFF
TRBV5-6	many	TRBD2	TRBJ2-1	TGTGCCAGCAGCTTGGAGAGACTAGCGGGGTTCAGCTCCTACAATGAGCAGTTCTTC	CASSLERLAGFSSYNEQFF
TRBV28	NA	NA	TRBJ2-7	TGTGCCAGCAGTGTAGACAGATACTACGAGCAGTACTTC	CASSVDRYYEQYF
TRBV7-9	many	NA	TRBJ2-7	TGTGCCAGCAGCGGTACCCGGGACCGAAGGTACTCCTACGAGCAGTACTTC	CASSGTRDRRYSYEQYF
TRBV6-6	many	NA	TRBJ2-7	TGTGCCAGCAGTTACTCTCGGGGTGAGCAGTACTTC	CASSYSRGEQYF
TRBV20-1	NA	NA	TRBJ2-1	TGCAGGGTCAGCGGGTCCTCAATCTGGGAGCAGTTCTTC	CRVSGSSIWEQFF
TRBV6-5	NA	NA	TRBJ2-1	TGTGTCAGCAGTTACTCGCCCAGGCTCGGTAAAGTAGAGCAGTTCTTC	CVSSYSPRLGKVEQFF
TRBV9	few	TRBD2	TRBJ2-7	TGTGCCAGCAGCGTTAGCGGGACAACCTACGAGCAGTACTTC	CASSVSGTTYEQYF
TRBV5-1	few	NA	TRBJ2-5	TGCGCCAGCAGCTTGGGGTGGTCAGAGACCCAGTACTTC	CASSLGWSETQYF
TRBV21-1	many	NA	TRBJ1-6	TGTGCCAGCAGCAAAAACACAGGGTCCGGGCATAATTCACCCCTCCACTTT	CASSKNTGSGHNSPLHF
TRBV7-9	many	TRBD1	TRBJ2-3	TGTGCCAGCAGCTTCGGCGGGGGACAGGGGGCCACAGATACGCAGTATTTT	CASSFGGGQGATDTQYF
TRBV20-1	NA	NA	TRBJ2-3	TGCAGTGCTAGCTTATCCGATACGCAGTATTTT	CSASLSDTQYF
TRBV3-1	NA	NA	TRBJ1-4	TGTGCCAGCAGCCTGGGACGTAATGAAAAACTGTTTTTT	CASSLGRNEKLFF
TRBV28	many	NA	TRBJ1-5	TGTGCCAGCCACCGCGACAGCAACAATCAGCCCCAGCATTTT	CASHRDSNNQPQHF
TRBV5-1	NA	NA	TRBJ2-7	TGCGCCAGCAGCTTGGTGGTTAGCGCCGACGAGCAGTACTTC	CASSLVVSADEQYF
TRBV6-2/TRBV6-3	few	NA	TRBJ2-7	TGTGCCAGCAGCCGCCTTGGGGGTAGCGGCACCTACGAGCAGTACTTC	CASSRLGGSGTYEQYF
TRBV5-1	NA	TRBD1	TRBJ2-3	TGCGCCAGCAGCTCTCGGGACAGTTCGGATACGCAGTATTTT	CASSSRDSSDTQYF
TRBV4-1	NA	TRBD1	TRBJ2-2	TGCGCCAGCAGCCAGTCAGGGGGCGGTCCCGGGGAGCTGTTTTTT	CASSQSGGGPGELFF
TRBV29-1	NA	TRBD1	TRBJ2-2	TGCAGCGTTGGAGGACAGGGGATAACCGGGGAGCTGTTTTTT	CSVGGQGITGELFF
TRBV11-2	few	TRBD2	TRBJ2-1	TGTGCCAGCAGCTTTGGGCTAGCGGGGAATAGTAAGCAGTTCTTC	CASSFGLAGNSKQFF
TRBV27	many	TRBD2	TRBJ2-3	TGTGCCAGCAGTTTTACTAGCGGTTCTAGCACAGATACGCAGTATTTT	CASSFTSGSSTDTQYF
TRBV12-3/TRBV12-4	many	NA	TRBJ1-2	TGTGCCAGCAGTTTAGTGGGCTATGGCTACACCTTC	CASSLVGYGYTF
TRBV20-1	NA	TRBD1	TRBJ2-1	TGCAGTGCTAGGAGGGCAGGGGGCTACAATGAGCAGTTCTTC	CSARRAGGYNEQFF
TRBV7-9	few	NA	TRBJ2-3	TGTGCCAGCAGTTTCGGGGTCGGGCCTACAGATACGCAGTATTTT	CASSFGVGPTDTQYF
TRBV5-1	few	NA	TRBJ2-7	TGCGCCAGCAGCTTGTGGAGGGGCAGGGCCTACGAGCAGTACTTC	CASSLWRGRAYEQYF
TRBV7-3	many	NA	TRBJ1-1	TGTGCCAGCAGCTTAAGCGGTAGGGAAGCGGTCTTT	CASSLSGREAVF
TRBV11-2	many	TRBD1	TRBJ2-7	TGTGCCAGCAGCTTAGCTGTAGGGGACAGGGGCCCCACCGAGCAGTACTTC	CASSLAVGDRGPTEQYF
TRBV28	many	NA	TRBJ2-4	TGTGCCAGCAGCGTCAAAAACATTCAGTACTTC	CASSVKNIQYF
TRBV7-9	few	TRBD1	TRBJ2-7	TGTGCCAGCAGCATCTCGACAGGGATCTACGAGCAGTACTTC	CASSISTGIYEQYF